This TCR beta chain originates from a study of tumor and adjacent non-tumor tissue in lung cancer. Overall study: On average, productive TCRbeta reads reached a few million per sample.

No cell sorting was done before RNA was extracted from the tissue. Study conclusions and caveats: Tumor TCR diversity, when higher, was linked to shorter survival. Significantly higher TCR diversity was found in tumor than normal lung.

The length of the CDR3 is 17 residues. Germline values: CDR1 MDHEN, CDR2 SYDVKM. Details on this clonotype: Its antigen is currently unknown. A read error is possible here, since a much larger clone lies one base away.

TCRbeta libraries were built with three rounds of nested PCR, modified from ARM-PCR. One entry per CDR3 protein results from TCRdb running MiXCR on the multiplex PCR reads. Of about 120,000 distinct CDR3 sequences in the sample, around 82% were seen once. The chain combines TRBV28 with TRBJ1-2, with D unclear. The sequencing input was lung tumor tissue. The TCR originated in a man in his 70s with non-small cell lung cancer. CDR3 bases: TGTGCCAACAGTCCCCCCCCCGGGAGCCAAGGTGACTATGGCTACACCTTC. Protein: CANSPPPGSQGDYGYTF.